The 12 T cell receptor beta chains presented below share a single source sample, sequenced in a study of T cells after yellow fever vaccination. In TCRdb, the 5' RACE reads were re-called with MiXCR into one record per CDR3 protein. The top ten hold roughly 3.5% of the sample, which has 250,000 to 300,000 distinct CDR3 sequences, about 5.2% seen once. Source: CD4+ T cells sorted from PBMCs, taken on the day of the yellow fever booster vaccination. The receptor set was obtained from a man aged 18 to 29 who received the YFV17D yellow fever vaccine.

This rearrangement joins TRBV9 to TRBJ2-2; D gene unclear. CDR1 is SGDLS, CDR2 YYNGEE, per germline. Deletions cut 0 bases from V and 0 bases from J, with 9 bases between. The CDR3 is made up of 16 amino acids. The CDR3 is CASSVGVASNTGELFF. The CDR3 DNA reads TGTGCCAGCAGCGTAGGGGTAGCTTCGAACACCGGGGAGCTGTTTTTT.

Here the CDR3 reads CATSRAYGPGNTEAFF. The CDR3 region has the DNA TGTGCCACCAGCAGAGCCTATGGACCGGGAAACACTGAAGCTTTCTTT. This sequence joins TRBV15 and TRBJ1-1; D uncertain. The CDR3 is 16 amino acids. Germline CDR1 reads LNHNV; CDR2 reads YYDKDF (reference sequence). The ends were cut back, 1 base at V and 2 bases at J, with 14 bases in the middle.

A few counts support this clonotype. This chain links TRBV11-2 with TRBJ2-2; the D is unclear. The CDR3 extends over 15 amino acids. V was shortened by 0 bases and J by 6 bases, with 11 bases between the two germline ends. From germline, CDR1 is SGHAT and CDR2 FQNNGV. This CDR3 reads CASSLDPLGPGELFF. The CDR3 DNA follows: TGTGCCAGCAGCTTAGATCCGTTAGGCCCCGGGGAGCTGTTTTTT.

This clonotype was found a few times. This chain connects TRBV7-2 to TRBJ1-5, with D perhaps matching TRBD1 (5 bases). CDR3 size: 12 residues. Germline V CDR1 and CDR2: SGHTA, FQGNSA. V lost 1 base and J 15 bases, leaving 13 bases between the germline ends. The CDR3 sequence: CASSLDSGDTHF. The CDR3 DNA reads TGTGCCAGCAGCTTAGATTCGGGGGATACGCATTTT.

This clonotype was observed a few times. The chain joins TRBV2 to TRBJ2-3; 10 bases map to TRBD2. The CDR3 sequence is 15 residues long. V dropped 5 bases and J dropped 5; count of bases not matched to a gene: 7. Germline CDR1 is SNHLY and CDR2 is FYNNEI. The CDR3 reads CASSFQRGGRDTQYF. The CDR3 DNA reads as TGTGCCAGCAGTTTCCAGCGGGGGGGCCGAGATACGCAGTATTTT.

This clonotype was found a few times. The genes are TRBV3-1 and TRBJ2-3; 8 nucleotides match TRBD2. The ends lost 4 bases at V and 1 base at J; junction bases unmatched: 4. In germline, CDR1 is LGHDT, CDR2 YNNKEL (reference sequence). The CDR3 is 15 amino acids. Written as DNA, the CDR3 is TGTGCCAGCAGCCTTCCGGGACTAGGCACAGATACGCAGTATTTT. Amino acid sequence: CASSLPGLGTDTQYF.

This clonotype was seen a few times. This chain uses TRBV5-1 with TRBJ2-1; weak D call: TRBD1 (5 bases). There are 12 residues in the CDR3. Germline V gives CDR1 SGHRS, CDR2 YFSETQ. V was shortened by 2 bases and J by 10 bases, with 10 bases between the two germline ends. The CDR3 loop reads CASSFQGVEQFF. CDR3 coding DNA: TGCGCCAGCAGCTTCCAGGGTGTAGAGCAGTTCTTC.

This clonotype was observed a handful of times. The chain links TRBV25-1 to TRBJ1-5, with 8 bases fitting TRBD1. V gave up 3 bases and J gave up 7 bases; unmatched junction bases: 11. The CDR3 is 16 amino acids. Germline values: CDR1 MGHDK, CDR2 SYGVNS. The CDR3 loop reads CASSEGRQGWEQPQHF. Written as DNA, the CDR3 is TGTGCCAGCAGTGAGGGTAGACAGGGGTGGGAACAGCCCCAGCATTTT.

CDR3 residues: CATRPVMNTEAFF. DNA of the CDR3: TGTGCCACCAGACCGGTCATGAACACTGAAGCTTTCTTT. J is TRBJ1-1 and V is TRBV7-7; D is ambiguous. Germline V gene sequence: CDR1 SSHAT, CDR2 FNYEAQ (reference sequence). This CDR3 region has 13 residues. V lost 10 bases, J lost 0 bases, and 12 bases lay in between.

This clonotype was recorded a few times. The chain recombines TRBV6-6 with TRBJ1-1; perhaps TRBD1 as D (6 bases). The CDR3 has 16 amino acids. CDR1 is MNHNY, CDR2 SVGAGI, per germline (reference sequence). V was clipped by 5 bases and J by 6 bases, with 22 bases between them. CDR3 nucleotides: TGTGCCAGCAGTCAACTTCAGGGGATCGGCGTCTCTGAAGCTTTCTTT. Its protein product is CASSQLQGIGVSEAFF.

The chain has TRBV5-1 and TRBJ2-5; 12 bases line up with TRBD2. This CDR3 comprises 16 residues. From germline, CDR1 is SGHRS and CDR2 YFSETQ. V shed 0 bases and J 5 bases; nucleotides not matched to a gene: 5. CDR3 in amino acids: CASSLGLAGARETQYF. The CDR3 nucleotides are TGCGCCAGCAGCTTGGGACTAGCGGGGGCTAGGGAGACCCAGTACTTC.

This clonotype appeared many times. This chain uses TRBV7-9 with TRBJ1-3; 7 bases map to TRBD1. The V and J ends lost 3 bases and 0 bases, in that order; junction bases with no gene match: 5. CDR1 is SEHNR, CDR2 FQNEAQ, per germline (reference sequence). The CDR3 contains 16 residues. This CDR3 is CASSFQGGRSGNTIYF. In nucleotides, the CDR3 is TGTGCCAGCAGCTTCCAGGGGGGACGCTCTGGAAACACCATATATTTT.